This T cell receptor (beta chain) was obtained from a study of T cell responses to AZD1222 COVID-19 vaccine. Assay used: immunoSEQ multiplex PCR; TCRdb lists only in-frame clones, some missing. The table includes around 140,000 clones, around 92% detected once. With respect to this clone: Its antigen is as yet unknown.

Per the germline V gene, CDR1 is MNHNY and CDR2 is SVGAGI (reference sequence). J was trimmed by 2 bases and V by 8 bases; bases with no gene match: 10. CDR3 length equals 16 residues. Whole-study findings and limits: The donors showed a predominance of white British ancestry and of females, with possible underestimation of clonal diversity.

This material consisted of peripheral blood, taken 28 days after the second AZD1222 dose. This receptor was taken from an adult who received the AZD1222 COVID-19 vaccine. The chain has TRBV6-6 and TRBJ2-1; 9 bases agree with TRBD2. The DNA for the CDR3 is TGTGCCAGCGCAGAGGTAGCGGGAGTCCCCTACAATGAGCAGTTCTTC. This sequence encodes CASAEVAGVPYNEQFF.